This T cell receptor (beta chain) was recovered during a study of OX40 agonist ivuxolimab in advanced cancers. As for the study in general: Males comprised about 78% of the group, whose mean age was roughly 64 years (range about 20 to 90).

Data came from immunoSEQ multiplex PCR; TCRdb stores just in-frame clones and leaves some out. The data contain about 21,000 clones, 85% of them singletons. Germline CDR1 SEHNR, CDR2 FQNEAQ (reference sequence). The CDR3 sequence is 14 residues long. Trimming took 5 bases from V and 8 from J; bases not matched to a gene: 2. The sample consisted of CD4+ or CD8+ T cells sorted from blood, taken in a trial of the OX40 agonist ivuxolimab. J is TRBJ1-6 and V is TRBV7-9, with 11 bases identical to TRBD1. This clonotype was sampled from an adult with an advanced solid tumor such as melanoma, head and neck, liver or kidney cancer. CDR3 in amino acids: CASSRTGGDSPLHF. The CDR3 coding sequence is TGTGCCAGCAGCAGGACAGGGGGCGATTCACCCCTCCACTTT. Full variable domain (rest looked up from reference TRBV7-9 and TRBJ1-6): DTGVSQNPRHKITKRGQNVTFRCDPISEHNRLYWYRQTLGQGPEFLTYFQNEAQLEKSRLLSDRFSAERPKGSFSTLEIQRTEQGDSAMYLCASSRTGGDSPLHFGNGTRLTVT.